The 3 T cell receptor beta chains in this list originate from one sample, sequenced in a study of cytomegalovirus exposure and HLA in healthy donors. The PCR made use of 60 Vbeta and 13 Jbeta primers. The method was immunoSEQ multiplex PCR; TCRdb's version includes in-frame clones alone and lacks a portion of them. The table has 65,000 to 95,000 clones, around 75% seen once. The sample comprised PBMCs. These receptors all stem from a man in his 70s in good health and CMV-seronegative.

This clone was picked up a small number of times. For the CDR3, the DNA is TGTGCCAGCACCGATAGGGCGGGCGAGAATCAGCCCCAGCATTTT. Its translation is CASTDRAGENQPQHF. The chain links TRBV7-2 to TRBJ1-5; D unclear. Per the germline V gene, CDR1 is SGHTA and CDR2 is FQGNSA. The V gene lost 7 bases and the J gene lost 4 bases, with 17 bases spanning the gap. This CDR3 is 15 amino acids long.

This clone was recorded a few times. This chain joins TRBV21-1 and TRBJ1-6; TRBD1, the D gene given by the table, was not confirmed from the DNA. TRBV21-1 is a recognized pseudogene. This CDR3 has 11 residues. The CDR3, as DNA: TGTGCCAGGGGGCGTAATTCACCCCTCCACTTT. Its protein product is CARGRNSPLHF.

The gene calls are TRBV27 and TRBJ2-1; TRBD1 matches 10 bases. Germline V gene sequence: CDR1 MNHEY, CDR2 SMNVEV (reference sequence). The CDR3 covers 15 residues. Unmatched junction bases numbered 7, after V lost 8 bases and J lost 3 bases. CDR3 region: CASLPRDRGYNEQFF. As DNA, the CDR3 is TGTGCCAGCCTGCCCAGGGACAGGGGCTACAATGAGCAGTTCTTC.